This T cell receptor (beta chain) was captured by sequencing in a study of cytomegalovirus exposure and HLA in healthy donors (dated 2017 in TCRdb). A note on the overall study: An earlier analysis of approximately 600 of the donors reported roughly 300 Gb of sequence data and about 100 million unique TCR beta sequences from some 180 million T cells. The number of donors typed differed by locus, with roughly 620-630 for A, B, C, DRB1 and DQB1, 522 for DQA1, under 610 for DPA1, and under 490 for DPB1. A later analysis re-examined previously published TCR beta repertoires from 610 or so donors and added high-resolution HLA genotyping to investigate patterns of TCR occurrence. To predict cytomegalovirus infection status, the study combined high-throughput TCR immunosequencing, statistical association of individual TCRs with disease status, and machine learning. A later genetic analysis took genome-wide SNP genotypes for about 55% of the roughly 700 donors and used that subset as a discovery cohort. Both class I and class II loci were covered by HLA typing, at four-digit resolution. On average, 235,054 unique TCR beta nucleotide sequences were sequenced per donor among 350 to 400 genotyped donors of the cohort, with about 17% of those sequences being non-productive. Using immunosequencing, the study profiled T cell repertoires from approximately 700 subjects and related those repertoires to cytomegalovirus serostatus. All discovery cohort repertoires had been generated on a single sequencing platform. Approximately 330 gigabases of sequencing data and approximately 91 million unique TCR sequences made up an early release that covered several hundred HLA-typed donors. Donor age, sex, ethnicity and CMV serostatus were compiled together with the repertoire data. In an earlier analysis of roughly 600 of the donors, high-throughput TCR beta sequencing was used to judge whether each TCR beta V gene segment behaved as functional or pseudogenic. Four to six DR-DQ haplotypes were handled as single units for association and clustering, since linkage in the cohort was strong. A separate validation cohort of 90 to 150 different subjects was used in addition to the 666-subject first cohort. Of the roughly 400 genotyped donors, over 65% fell in the genetic ancestry cluster associated with self-reported Caucasian donors. The study was designed to test whether signatures of past pathogen exposure could be identified by cataloging public T cell receptors. Rather than drawing on any new phenotypic data, the later analysis identified candidate immune exposures from TCR beta sequences and the way those sequences occurred across donors. Results the study describes overall, beyond this receptor: The sequencing pipeline was judged likely to have produced a cluster of highly shared sequence variants as a technical artifact. Because HLA typing was unavailable for some donors at each locus, only the typed subset was used in association tests. Broadly in line with IMGT annotations, most TCR beta V segments showed up in productive rearrangements about 87% or about 30% of the time in an earlier analysis of about 500 of the donors. Roughly uniform sequencing depth across donors was assumed in presence/absence analyses, although this assumption may not hold. Linkage disequilibrium might explain the correlated functional status among segregating V segments, but an unknown experimental factor could not be excluded. In a later analysis, the rate of TCR association differed among HLA loci, with DRB1 alleles having the most associated TCRs and HLA-C alleles having the fewest. A later analysis reported that several top co-occurrence clusters appeared linked to parvovirus B19, influenza, CMV and Epstein-Barr virus. Because counts were too low, around 18 rarely observed V segments, including chromosome 9 orphons, were left out of the earlier analysis of several hundred of the donors. In both the original and validation cohorts, the classifier was reported to diagnose cytomegalovirus status with high specificity and sensitivity. The 87-base-pair reads could not distinguish some IMGT-functional V segments, including TRBV6-2 and TRBV6-3, so those segments were excluded. V-gene and J-gene trimming of TCR beta chains was associated with a missense DCLRE1C variant in a later genetic analysis, and the association was replicated in an independent cohort. When HLA alleles, especially DR and DQ, strongly co-occurred, attributing TCR associations to individual alleles was difficult. A total of 164 TCR beta chains were listed by the study as associated with cytomegalovirus. The only immune exposure information available for the cohort was CMV serostatus. A later analysis found that HLA-associated TCR beta chains were more clonally expanded and had lower generation probabilities than equally common non-associated chains. While some public TCRs were present in many individuals, most TCR sequences turned up only very rarely across donors. In a later analysis, about 17,000 TCR beta sequences were associated with specific HLA alleles at a false discovery rate of 0.05. According to the authors, the approach could potentially be generalized to other disease states and immunological phenotypes. The cohort was sequenced for TCR beta chains only, and without alpha or paired-chain data the features that could be detected were limited. According to a later genetic analysis, donors in an Asian-associated ancestry cluster had fewer N-insertions in productive TCRs than the approximately 690-donor mean. A further reported finding was that TCR beta sequences accurately predicted the HLA-A and HLA-B alleles for most subjects in the first cohort. A few of the identified cytomegalovirus-associated TCR beta chains were confirmed in vitro to be specific for cytomegalovirus antigens. According to a later analysis, most CMV-associated TCR beta chains appeared to be HLA-restricted, and the HLA associations seemed to be driven largely by CMV exposure.

The cohort consisted of 670 or so healthy bone marrow donors. At the time of sampling, all cohort members were nominally healthy, though unrecorded immune exposures were likely present. The donor tested CMV seronegative, placing the donor among the 350 or so seronegative members of the cohort. A peripheral blood sample was provided by each donor, and peripheral blood mononuclear cells were used for TCR beta sequencing. The Qiagen DNeasy Blood Extraction Kit was used to extract genomic DNA from the blood cell samples. The CDR3 sequence holds 13 residues, the cysteine and phenylalanine included. Just the 39-base CDR3 DNA is kept, in frame starting at base 1. The germline V gene (reference sequence) supplies CDR1 MNHEY and CDR2 SMNVEV. Unmatched junction bases come to 4, with V trimmed by 3 bases and J by 10 bases. With respect to this clone: The clone's antigen remains unknown. Base-call qualities are not available, and no considerably larger clone is one nucleotide away.

Libraries were built with the immunoSEQ multiplex PCR assay. For the multiplex PCR, a mixture combining 60 forward primers for TCR Vbeta segments and 13 reverse primers for TCR Jbeta segments was used. The CDR3 region of rearranged TCR beta genes was amplified from genomic DNA with a multiplex PCR assay. The amplified TCR beta libraries were sequenced on the Illumina HiSeq System as 87-base-pair reads. The original pipeline was this. Across the 670 or so repertoires, a later analysis counted 80 million or so unique TCR beta chains, some 11 million of which were shared by at least two donors. A nearest-neighbor algorithm error-corrected the raw reads and collapsed the reads into unique sequences, merging closely related sequences to remove PCR and sequencing errors. To assign V, D and J gene segments, CDR3 sequences were aligned to IMGT reference sequences. For a sequence to be retained, at least a six-nucleotide match to both a V gene segment and a J gene segment was required. A rearrangement counted as productive if the CDR3 had no stop codons and remained in frame with V and J, and every other rearrangement counted as non-productive. CDR3 was defined according to IMGT convention as the region running from the second conserved V-encoded cysteine to the conserved J-encoded phenylalanine. The earlier analysis of 500 to 650 of the donors excluded any sequence lacking an unambiguous match to a single V gene segment. An earlier analysis of several hundred of the donors classified V segments as functional when productive rearrangements were above 56.7% and as segregating when the standard deviation between donors was above 5%. To diagnose cytomegalovirus status from the catalog of TCR beta chain sequences, a statistical classification framework was built. A later analysis assigned V and J genes by comparing TCR nucleotide sequences with IMGT/GENE-DB human TR gene sequences. Using the TCRdist pipeline, a later analysis assigned CDR3 sequences along with most-parsimonious VDJ recombination scenarios. In a later analysis, each TCR beta chain was defined by its CDR3 amino acid sequence together with its V-gene family, and reads lacking a unique V-gene family were excluded. To address suspected cross-contamination and a sequencing artifact, a later analysis removed approximately 590 highly shared, low-generation-probability nucleotide sequences. In a later analysis, a clonal expansion index was calculated for each public chain from normalized within-repertoire ranks of inferred template counts. In a later analysis, generation probabilities were computed with a VDJ recombination model fitted to out-of-frame rearrangements, and the resulting probabilities were checked against IGoR. Hypergeometric tests were used in a later analysis to score TCR-TCR, TCR-HLA and TCR-CMV co-occurrence, with a repertoire-size bias correction applied to the TCR pairs. In a later analysis, false discovery rates were estimated by permuting HLA or CMV assignments 20 times. In a later analysis, co-occurring TCRs were grouped using DBSCAN, and TCRdist sequence similarity was added for clustering within HLA-allele-positive subsets. Co-occurrence clustering excluded repertoires with fewer than 30,000 or more than 120,000 public chains, plus five with anomalous nucleotide sharing. The table was pulled from immuneACCESS by TCRdb, which kept in-frame rearrangements only. Such tables lose some clones; where checked, under half of the loss comes from unresolved V genes, and the rest has no known cause. V, J and clone size were drawn from that table, and D and trimming were deduced from the DNA. The sample includes 170,000 or so clones, with approximately 84% observed a single time. The top ten constitute roughly 5% of the sample.

Recombination connected TRBV27 to TRBJ2-2, and 8 bases in between align with TRBD1. Sequenced input: PBMCs. This clonotype was sampled from a man younger than 35 in good health and CMV-seronegative. For the CDR3, the sequence is CASSFGQGLELFF. The DNA is TGTGCCAGCAGTTTCGGACAGGGTTTGGAGCTGTTTTTT.